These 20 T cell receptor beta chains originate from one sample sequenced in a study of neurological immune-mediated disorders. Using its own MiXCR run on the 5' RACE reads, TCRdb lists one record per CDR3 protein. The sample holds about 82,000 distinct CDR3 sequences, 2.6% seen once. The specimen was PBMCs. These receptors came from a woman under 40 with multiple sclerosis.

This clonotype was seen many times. CDR3 bases: TGCAGTGCTAGAGAAGGGGTCGGCACAGATACGCAGTATTTT. Amino acid sequence: CSAREGVGTDTQYF. The genes are TRBV20-1 and TRBJ2-3, with a weak D call TRBD1 (5 bases). There are 14 residues in the CDR3. V gave up 0 bases and J gave up 1 base, with 8 bases separating them. Germline-derived CDR1 and CDR2 are DFQATT and SNEGSKA (reference sequence).

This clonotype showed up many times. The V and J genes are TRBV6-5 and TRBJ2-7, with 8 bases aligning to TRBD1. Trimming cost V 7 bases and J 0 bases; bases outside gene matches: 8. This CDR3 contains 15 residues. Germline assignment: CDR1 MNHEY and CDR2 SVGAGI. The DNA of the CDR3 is TGTGCCAGCAAAAAAACAGGGGGAAGCTCCTACGAGCAGTACTTC. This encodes CASKKTGGSSYEQYF.

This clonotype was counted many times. CDR3 residues: CSARTAGQRNEKLFF. The CDR3 bases are TGCAGTGCTAGAACGGCGGGACAGAGAAATGAAAAACTGTTTTTT. V is TRBV20-1 and J is TRBJ1-4, with 7 bases fitting TRBD1. The V gene's germline CDR1 is DFQATT and CDR2 SNEGSKA (reference sequence). The length of the CDR3 is 15 residues. With V trimmed by 2 bases and J by 5 bases, 8 bases remained unmatched.

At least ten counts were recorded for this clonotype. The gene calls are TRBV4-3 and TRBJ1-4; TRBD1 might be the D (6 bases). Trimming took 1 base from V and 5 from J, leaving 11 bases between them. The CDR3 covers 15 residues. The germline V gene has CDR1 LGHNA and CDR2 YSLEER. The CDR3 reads CASSQAGQLNEKLFF. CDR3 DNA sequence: TGCGCCAGCAGCCAAGCCGGACAGTTGAATGAAAAACTGTTTTTT.

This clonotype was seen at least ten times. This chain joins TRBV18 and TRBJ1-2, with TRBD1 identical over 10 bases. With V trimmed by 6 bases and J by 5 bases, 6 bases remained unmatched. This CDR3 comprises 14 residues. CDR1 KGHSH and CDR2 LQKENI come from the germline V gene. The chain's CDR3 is CASSPGTGAYGYTF. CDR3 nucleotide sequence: TGTGCCAGCTCCCCTGGGACAGGGGCATATGGCTACACCTTC.

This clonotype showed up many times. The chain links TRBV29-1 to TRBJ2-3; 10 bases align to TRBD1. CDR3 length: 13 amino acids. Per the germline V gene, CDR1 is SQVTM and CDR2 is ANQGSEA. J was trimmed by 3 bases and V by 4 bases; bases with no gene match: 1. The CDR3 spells CSVGQGATDTQYF. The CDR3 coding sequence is TGCAGCGTTGGACAGGGGGCTACAGATACGCAGTATTTT.

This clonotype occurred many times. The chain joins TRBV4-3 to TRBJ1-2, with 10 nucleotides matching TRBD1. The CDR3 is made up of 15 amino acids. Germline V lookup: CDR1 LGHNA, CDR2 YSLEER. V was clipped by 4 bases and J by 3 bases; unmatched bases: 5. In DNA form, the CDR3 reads TGCGCCAGCAGCCGGGACAGGGGCGGTGACTATGGCTACACCTTC. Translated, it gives CASSRDRGGDYGYTF.

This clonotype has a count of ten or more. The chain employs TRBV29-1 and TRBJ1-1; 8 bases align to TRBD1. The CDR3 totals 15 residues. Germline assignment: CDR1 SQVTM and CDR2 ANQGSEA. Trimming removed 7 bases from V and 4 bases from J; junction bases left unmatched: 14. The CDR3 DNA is TGCAGCGCGGGAGACAGGGGATCGAGAACCACTGAAGCTTTCTTT. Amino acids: CSAGDRGSRTTEAFF.

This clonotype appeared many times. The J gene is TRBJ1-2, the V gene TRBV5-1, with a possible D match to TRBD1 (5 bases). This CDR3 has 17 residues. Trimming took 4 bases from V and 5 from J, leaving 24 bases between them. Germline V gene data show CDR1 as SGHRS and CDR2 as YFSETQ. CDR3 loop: CASSPLGEDSRKYGYTF. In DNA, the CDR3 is TGCGCCAGCAGCCCGTTGGGGGAAGACAGTCGGAAGTATGGCTACACCTTC.

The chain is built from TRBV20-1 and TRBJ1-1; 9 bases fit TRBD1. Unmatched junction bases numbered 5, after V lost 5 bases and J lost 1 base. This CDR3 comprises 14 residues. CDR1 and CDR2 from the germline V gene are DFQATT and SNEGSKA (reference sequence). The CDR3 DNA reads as TGCAGTGCTCCTCGGACAGGGGAGAACACTGAAGCTTTCTTT. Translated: CSAPRTGENTEAFF.

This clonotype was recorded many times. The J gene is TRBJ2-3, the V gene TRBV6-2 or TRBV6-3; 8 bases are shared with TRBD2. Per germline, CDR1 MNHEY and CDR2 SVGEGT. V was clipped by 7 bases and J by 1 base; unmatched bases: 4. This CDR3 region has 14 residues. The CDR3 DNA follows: TGTGCCAGCACTAAAGCGGGAGGCACAGATACGCAGTATTTT. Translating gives CASTKAGGTDTQYF.

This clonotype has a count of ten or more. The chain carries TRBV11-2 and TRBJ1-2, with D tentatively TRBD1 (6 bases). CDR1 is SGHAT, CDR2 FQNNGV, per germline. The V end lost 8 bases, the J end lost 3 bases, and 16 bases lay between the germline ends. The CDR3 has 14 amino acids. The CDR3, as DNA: TGTGCCAGCGTACAGGGAGGGGACTACTATGGCTACACCTTC. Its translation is CASVQGGDYYGYTF.

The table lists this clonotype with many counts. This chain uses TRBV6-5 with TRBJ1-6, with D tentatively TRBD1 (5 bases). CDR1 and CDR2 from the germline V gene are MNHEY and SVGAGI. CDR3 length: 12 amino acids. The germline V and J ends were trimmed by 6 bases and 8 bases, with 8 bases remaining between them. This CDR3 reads CASRGTYSPLHF. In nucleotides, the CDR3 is TGTGCCAGCAGAGGGACCTATTCACCCCTCCACTTT.

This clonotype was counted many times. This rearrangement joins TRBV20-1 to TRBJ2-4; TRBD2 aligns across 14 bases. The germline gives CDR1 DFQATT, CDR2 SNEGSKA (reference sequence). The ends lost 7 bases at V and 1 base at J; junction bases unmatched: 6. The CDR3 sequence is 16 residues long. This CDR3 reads CSVRTSGRSAKNIQYF. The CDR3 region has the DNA TGCAGTGTCAGGACTAGCGGGAGGAGTGCCAAAAACATTCAGTACTTC.

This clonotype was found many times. This chain's CDR3 is CATSEPGLTGELFF. CDR3 nucleotides: TGTGCCACCAGTGAGCCCGGACTTACCGGGGAGCTGTTTTTT. The gene calls are TRBV24-1 and TRBJ2-2; D is possibly TRBD2 (5 bases). The CDR3 runs to 14 residues. The germline V and J ends were trimmed by 4 bases and 5 bases, with 10 bases remaining between them. Germline assignment: CDR1 KGHDR and CDR2 SFDVKD.

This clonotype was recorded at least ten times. The CDR3 DNA follows: TGCAGTGCTACCCAGCTAGCGGGGTCCTACAATGAGCAGTTCTTC. Its protein product is CSATQLAGSYNEQFF. The chain has TRBV20-1 and TRBJ2-1, with 9 bases fitting TRBD2. The CDR3 runs to 15 residues. V shed 4 bases, J shed 1 base, and the junction held 5 bases outside the gene matches. From germline, CDR1 is DFQATT and CDR2 SNEGSKA (reference sequence).

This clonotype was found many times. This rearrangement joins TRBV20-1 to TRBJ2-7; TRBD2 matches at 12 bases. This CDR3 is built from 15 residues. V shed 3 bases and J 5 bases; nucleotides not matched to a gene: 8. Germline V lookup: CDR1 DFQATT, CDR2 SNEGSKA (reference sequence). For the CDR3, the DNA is TGCAGTGCTAGTTATCGACTAGCGGGAGACCACGAGCAGTACTTC. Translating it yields CSASYRLAGDHEQYF.

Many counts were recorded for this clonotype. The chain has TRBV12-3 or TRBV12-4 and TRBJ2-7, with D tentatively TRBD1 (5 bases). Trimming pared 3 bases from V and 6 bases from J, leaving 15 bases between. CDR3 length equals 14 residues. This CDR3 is CASSLVQVGGEQYF. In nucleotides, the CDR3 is TGTGCCAGCAGTTTGGTACAGGTTGGTGGCGAGCAGTACTTC.

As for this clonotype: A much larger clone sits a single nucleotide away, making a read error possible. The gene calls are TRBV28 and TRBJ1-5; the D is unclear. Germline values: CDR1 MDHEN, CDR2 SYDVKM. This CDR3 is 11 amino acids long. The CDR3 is CASSFGQPRHF. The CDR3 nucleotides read TGTGCCAGCAGTTTCGGCCAGCCCCGGCATTTT.

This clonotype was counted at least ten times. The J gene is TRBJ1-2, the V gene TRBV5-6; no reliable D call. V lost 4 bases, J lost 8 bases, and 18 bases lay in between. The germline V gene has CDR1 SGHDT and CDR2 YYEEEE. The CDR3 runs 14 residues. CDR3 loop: CASSLDTSPGGYTF. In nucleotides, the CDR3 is TGTGCCAGCAGCCTCGACACATCCCCGGGGGGCTACACCTTC.